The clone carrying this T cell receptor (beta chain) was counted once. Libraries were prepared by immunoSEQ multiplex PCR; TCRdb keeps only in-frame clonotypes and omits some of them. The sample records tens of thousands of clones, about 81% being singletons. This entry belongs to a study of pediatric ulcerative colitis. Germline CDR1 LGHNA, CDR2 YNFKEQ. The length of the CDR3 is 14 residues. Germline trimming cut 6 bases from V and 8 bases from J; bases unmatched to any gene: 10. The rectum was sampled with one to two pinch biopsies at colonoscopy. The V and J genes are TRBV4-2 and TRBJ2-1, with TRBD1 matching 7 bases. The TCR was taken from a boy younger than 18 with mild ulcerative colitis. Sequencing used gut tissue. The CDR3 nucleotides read TGTGCCAGCAGGCCCGGGTGGGACAGCGATGAGCAGTTCTTC. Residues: CASRPGWDSDEQFF.